This T cell receptor beta chain derives from a study of blood T cells in healthy people across ages. Remarks on this clonotype: What it recognizes is unknown.

The authors ran a second PCR of roughly 6 to 11 cycles using a sample-barcoded 5' primer and a J-beta primer mix. There were at least 3 million CDR3-containing paired-end reads obtained from each sample. TCRdb re-derived calls from the 5' RACE reads in MiXCR, one entry per CDR3 protein. Of more than 650,000 distinct CDR3 sequences in the sample, 20% to 25% were seen once. Findings of the study overall: Across the age range, TCR beta diversity per million T cells fell in a roughly linear way.

The CDR3 is 15 residues long. With 3 bases clipped from V and 4 bases from J, the junction kept 8 bases outside the gene matches. Germline CDR1 SQVTM, CDR2 ANQGSEA. This sequence originates from a man between 65 and 85 years old in good health. The J gene is TRBJ2-3, the V gene TRBV29-1; 9 bases align to TRBD1. Sequencing was done on a sample of blood. This chain's CDR3 is CSVDSGTGHPDTQYF. The CDR3 coding sequence is TGCAGCGTTGACTCTGGGACAGGGCACCCAGATACGCAGTATTTT.